These 5 T cell receptor beta chains were all obtained from the same sample, sequenced in a study of response to subunit inactivated influenza vaccine. TCRdb reprocessed the RT-PCR reads with MiXCR, giving one entry per CDR3 protein. Of around 250,000 distinct CDR3 sequences in the sample, 12% were seen once. The source was non-naive T cells sorted from PBMCs, collected 14 to 15 days before vaccination. These receptors all stem from a man aged 45-65 years who received an inactivated influenza vaccine.

The chain joins TRBV10-3 to TRBJ2-1, with TRBD2 identical over 8 bases. Germline V CDR1 and CDR2: ENHRY, SYGVKD. V was clipped by 6 bases and J by 7 bases; unmatched bases: 14. This CDR3 has 16 amino acids. CDR3 sequence: CAIRPPGGAGGNEQFF. The CDR3 DNA reads as TGTGCCATCAGGCCTCCGGGAGGGGCCGGCGGGAATGAGCAGTTCTTC.

This clonotype was seen many times. The CDR3 bases are TGTGCCAGTAGGGCCCCGGGGAGCTCTGGGGCCAACGTCCTGACTTTC. Encoded protein: CASRAPGSSGANVLTF. The chain employs TRBV19 and TRBJ2-6; D is possibly TRBD2 (5 bases). The V gene's germline CDR1 is LNHDA and CDR2 SQIVND (reference sequence). CDR3 length: 16 amino acids. With 6 bases removed from V and 0 bases from J, the gap between germline ends came to 12 bases.

V is TRBV28 and J is TRBJ2-7, with 9 bases identical to TRBD1. Germline V gene sequence: CDR1 MDHEN, CDR2 SYDVKM. The CDR3 loop spans 15 amino acids. V lost 2 bases, J lost 5 bases, and 7 bases stayed unmatched. The CDR3 nucleotides read TGTGCCAGCAGTTTAGGGGACAGGGAGATCCACGAGCAGTACTTC. Its translation is CASSLGDREIHEQYF. The whole variable domain, remainder taken from reference TRBV28 and TRBJ2-7, is DVKVTQSSRYLVKRTGEKVFLECVQDMDHENMFWYRQDPGLGLRLIYFSYDVKMKEKGDIPEGYSVSREKKERFSLILESASTNQTSMYLCASSLGDREIHEQYFGPGTRLTVT.

This clonotype was counted only a few times. V usage is TRBV27 and J usage is TRBJ1-5; D call uncertain. The CDR3 is 13 amino acids. V lost 8 bases and J lost 6, with 14 bases in between. The germline V gene has CDR1 MNHEY and CDR2 SMNVEV (reference sequence). The CDR3 region has the DNA TGTGCCAGCGCCCCCTCCTTCCGTCAGCCCCAGCATTTT. Its translation: CASAPSFRQPQHF.

This clonotype has ten or more counts. The chain employs TRBV6-2 or TRBV6-3 and TRBJ2-7; perhaps TRBD1 as D (6 bases). V lost 10 bases, J lost 1 base, and 23 bases lay in between. This CDR3 is 16 amino acids long. CDR1 and CDR2 from the germline V gene are MNHEY and SVGEGT. The CDR3 loop is CATQPRGQKASYEQYF. Written as DNA, the CDR3 is TGTGCCACCCAACCCAGGGGACAAAAAGCTTCCTACGAGCAGTACTTC.